This TCR beta chain was observed in a study of blood T cell repertoires in COVID-19. The overall study: Sources were T cells, B-cell-depleted T cells, or PBMCs; the material itself was cDNA or gDNA.

In the original processing: Quantification of nucleated cells was approximated via reference gene primer amplification. Produced via immunoSEQ multiplex PCR; TCRdb's table is partial and in-frame only. V and J calls and clone size are given by that table; D and trimming were obtained from the DNA. The sample yields some 120,000 clones, about four fifths seen once. This clone was seen a few times. The sequenced sample consisted of peripheral blood. This TCR was recovered from a woman between 45 and 60 years old with acute or convalescent COVID-19.

For the CDR3, the DNA is TGCGCCAGCAGTATTACAGGGGGCACTGAAGCTTTCTTT. It specifies CASSITGGTEAFF. The chain couples TRBV10-2 to TRBJ1-1, with 8 bases lining up with TRBD1. The V segment lost 5 bases and the J segment 4 bases; nucleotides outside the gene matches: 3. Germline CDR1 reads WSHSY; CDR2 reads SAAADI. The CDR3 consists of 13 residues.